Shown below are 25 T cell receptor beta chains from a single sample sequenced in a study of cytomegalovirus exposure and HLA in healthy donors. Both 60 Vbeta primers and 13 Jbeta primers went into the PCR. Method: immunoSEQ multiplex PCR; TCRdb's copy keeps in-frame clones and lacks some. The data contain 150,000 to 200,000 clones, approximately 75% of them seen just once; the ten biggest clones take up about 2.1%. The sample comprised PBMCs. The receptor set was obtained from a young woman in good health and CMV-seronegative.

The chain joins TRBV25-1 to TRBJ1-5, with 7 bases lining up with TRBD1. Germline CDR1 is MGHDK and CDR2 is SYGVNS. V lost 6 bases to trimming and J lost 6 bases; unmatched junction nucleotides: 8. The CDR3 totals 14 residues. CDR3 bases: TGTGCCAGCAGCACCTCAGGGGGTAGTCAGCCCCAGCATTTT. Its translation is CASSTSGGSQPQHF.

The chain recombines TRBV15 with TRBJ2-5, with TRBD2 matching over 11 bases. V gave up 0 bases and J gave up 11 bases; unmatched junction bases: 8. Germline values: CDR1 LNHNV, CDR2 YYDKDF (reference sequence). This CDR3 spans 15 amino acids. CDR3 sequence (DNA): TGTGCCACCAGCAGAGATCAGGGTAGCGGGAGGGAGCAGTACTTC. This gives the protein CATSRDQGSGREQYF.

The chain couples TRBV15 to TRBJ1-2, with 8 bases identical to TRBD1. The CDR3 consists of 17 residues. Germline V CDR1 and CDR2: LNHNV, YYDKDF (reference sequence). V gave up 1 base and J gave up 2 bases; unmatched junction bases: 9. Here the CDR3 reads CATSRALDRVPNYGYTF. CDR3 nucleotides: TGTGCCACCAGCAGAGCTCTGGACAGGGTTCCGAACTATGGCTACACCTTC.

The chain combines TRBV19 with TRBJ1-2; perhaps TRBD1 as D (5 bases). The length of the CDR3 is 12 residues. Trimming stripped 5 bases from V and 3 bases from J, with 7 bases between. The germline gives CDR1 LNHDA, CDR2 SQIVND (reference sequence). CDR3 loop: CASSDSDYGYTF. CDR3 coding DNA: TGTGCCAGTAGTGACAGCGACTATGGCTACACCTTC. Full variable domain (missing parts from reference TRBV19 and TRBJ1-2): DGGITQSPKYLFRKEGQNVTLSCEQNLNHDAMYWYRQDPGQGLRLIYYSQIVNDFQKGDIAEGYSVSREKKESFPLTVTSAQKNPTAFYLCASSDSDYGYTFGSGTRLTVV.

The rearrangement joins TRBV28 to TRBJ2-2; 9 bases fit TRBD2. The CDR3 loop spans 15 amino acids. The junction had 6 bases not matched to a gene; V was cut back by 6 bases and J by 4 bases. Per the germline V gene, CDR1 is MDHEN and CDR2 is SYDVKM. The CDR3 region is CASSHGLALTGELFF. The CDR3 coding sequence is TGTGCCAGCAGCCACGGACTAGCGCTCACCGGGGAGCTGTTTTTT.

The CDR3 DNA follows: TGTGCCAGCTCACCCGGGACTGGCTACGAGCAGTACTTC. Its translation: CASSPGTGYEQYF. The gene calls are TRBV18 and TRBJ2-7, with D possibly matching TRBD2 (6 bases). CDR3 size: 13 residues. The germline gives CDR1 KGHSH, CDR2 LQKENI. V was clipped by 3 bases and J by 3 bases, with 9 bases between them.

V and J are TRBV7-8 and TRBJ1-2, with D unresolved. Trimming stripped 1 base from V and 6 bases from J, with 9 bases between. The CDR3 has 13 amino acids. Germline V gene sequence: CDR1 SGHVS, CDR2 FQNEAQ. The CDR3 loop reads CASSLGPGDGYTF. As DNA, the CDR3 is TGTGCCAGCAGCTTAGGTCCCGGGGATGGCTACACCTTC.

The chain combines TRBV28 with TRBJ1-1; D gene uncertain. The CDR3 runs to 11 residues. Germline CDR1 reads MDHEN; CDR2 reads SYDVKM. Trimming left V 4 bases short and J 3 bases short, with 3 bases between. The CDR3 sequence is CASSSYTEAFF. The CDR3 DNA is TGTGCCAGCAGTTCGTACACTGAAGCTTTCTTT. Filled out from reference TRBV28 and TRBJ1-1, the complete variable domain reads DVKVTQSSRYLVKRTGEKVFLECVQDMDHENMFWYRQDPGLGLRLIYFSYDVKMKEKGDIPEGYSVSREKKERFSLILESASTNQTSMYLCASSSYTEAFFGQGTRLTVV.

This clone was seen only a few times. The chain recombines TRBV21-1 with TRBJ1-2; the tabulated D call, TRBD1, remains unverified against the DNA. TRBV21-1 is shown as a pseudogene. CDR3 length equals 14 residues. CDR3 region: CASSRQGVSYGYTF. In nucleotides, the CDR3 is TGTGCCAGCAGCAGGCAGGGGGTGAGCTATGGCTACACCTTC.

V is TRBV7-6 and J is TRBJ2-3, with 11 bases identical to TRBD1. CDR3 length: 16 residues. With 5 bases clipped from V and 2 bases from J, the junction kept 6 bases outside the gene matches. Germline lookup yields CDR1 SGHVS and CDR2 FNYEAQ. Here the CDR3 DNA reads TGTGCCAGCAGCCTAGGACAGGGGGCGGTCACAGATACGCAGTATTTT. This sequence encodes CASSLGQGAVTDTQYF.

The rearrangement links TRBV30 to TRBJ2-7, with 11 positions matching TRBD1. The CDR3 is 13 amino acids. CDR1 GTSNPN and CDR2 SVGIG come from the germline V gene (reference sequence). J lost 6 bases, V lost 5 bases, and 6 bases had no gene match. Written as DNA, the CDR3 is TGTGCCTGGGAGGGACAGGGGGTTGGCGAGCAGTACTTC. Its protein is CAWEGQGVGEQYF.

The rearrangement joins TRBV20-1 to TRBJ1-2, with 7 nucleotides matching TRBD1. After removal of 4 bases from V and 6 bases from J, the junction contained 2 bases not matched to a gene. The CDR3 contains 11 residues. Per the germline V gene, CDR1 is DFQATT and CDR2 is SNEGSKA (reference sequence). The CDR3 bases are TGCAGTGCTACACAGGGGCATGGCTACACCTTC. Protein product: CSATQGHGYTF.

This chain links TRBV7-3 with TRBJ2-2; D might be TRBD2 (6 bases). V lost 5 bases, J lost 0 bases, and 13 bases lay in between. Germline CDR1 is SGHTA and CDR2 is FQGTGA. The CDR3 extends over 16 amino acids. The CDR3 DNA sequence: TGTGCCAGCAGCCGCGTAGGGAGGTCGAACACCGGGGAGCTGTTTTTT. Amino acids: CASSRVGRSNTGELFF.

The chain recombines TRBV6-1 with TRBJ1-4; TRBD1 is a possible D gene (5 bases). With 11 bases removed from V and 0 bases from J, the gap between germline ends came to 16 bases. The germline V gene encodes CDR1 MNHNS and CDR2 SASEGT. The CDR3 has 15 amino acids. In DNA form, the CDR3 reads TGTGCCGCGGGACGGAGCGAAGCAACTAATGAAAAACTGTTTTTT. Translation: CAAGRSEATNEKLFF.

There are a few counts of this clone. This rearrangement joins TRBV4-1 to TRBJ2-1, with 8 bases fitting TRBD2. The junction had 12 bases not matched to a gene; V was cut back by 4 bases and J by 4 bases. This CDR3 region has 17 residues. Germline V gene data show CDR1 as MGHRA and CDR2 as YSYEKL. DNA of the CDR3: TGCGCCAGCAGCCCTGGAAGGGCTACTAGCGGTTACAATGAGCAGTTCTTC. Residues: CASSPGRATSGYNEQFF.

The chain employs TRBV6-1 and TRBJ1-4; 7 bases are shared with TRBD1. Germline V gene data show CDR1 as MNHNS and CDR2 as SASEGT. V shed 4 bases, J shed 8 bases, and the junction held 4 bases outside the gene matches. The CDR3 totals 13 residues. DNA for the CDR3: TGTGCCAGCAGTGGAGGGGGCGGAGAAAAACTGTTTTTT. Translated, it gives CASSGGGGEKLFF.

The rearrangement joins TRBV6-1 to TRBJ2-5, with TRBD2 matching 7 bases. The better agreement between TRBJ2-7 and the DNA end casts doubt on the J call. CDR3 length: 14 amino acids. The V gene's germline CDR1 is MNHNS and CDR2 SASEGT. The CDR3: CASSEGGMSYEQYF. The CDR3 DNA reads TGTGCCAGCAGTGAGGGAGGGATGTCCTACGAGCAGTACTTC.

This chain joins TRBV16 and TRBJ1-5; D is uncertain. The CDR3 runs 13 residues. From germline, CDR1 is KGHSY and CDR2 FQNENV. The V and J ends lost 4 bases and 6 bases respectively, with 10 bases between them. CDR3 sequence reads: CASSRPGGQPQHF. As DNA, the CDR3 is TGTGCCAGCAGCCGACCTGGCGGTCAGCCCCAGCATTTT. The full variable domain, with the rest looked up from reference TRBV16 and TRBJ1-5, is GEEVAQTPKHLVRGEGQKAKLYCAPIKGHSYVFWYQQVLKNEFKFLISFQNENVFDETGMPKERFSAKCLPNSPCSLEIQATKLEDSAVYFCASSRPGGQPQHFGDGTRLSIL.

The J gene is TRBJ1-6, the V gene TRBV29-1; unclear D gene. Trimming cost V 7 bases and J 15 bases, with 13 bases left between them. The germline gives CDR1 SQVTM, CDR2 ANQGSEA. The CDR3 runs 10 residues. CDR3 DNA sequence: TGCAGCGGACCGATTCAGGACCTCCACTTT. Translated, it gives CSGPIQDLHF.

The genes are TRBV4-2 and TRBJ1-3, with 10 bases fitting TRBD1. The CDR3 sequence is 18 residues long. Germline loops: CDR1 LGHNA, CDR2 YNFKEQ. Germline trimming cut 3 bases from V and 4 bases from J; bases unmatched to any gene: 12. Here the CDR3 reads CASSQKTGTGVFGNTIYF. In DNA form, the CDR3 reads TGTGCCAGCAGCCAGAAAACCGGGACAGGGGTTTTCGGAAACACCATATATTTT.

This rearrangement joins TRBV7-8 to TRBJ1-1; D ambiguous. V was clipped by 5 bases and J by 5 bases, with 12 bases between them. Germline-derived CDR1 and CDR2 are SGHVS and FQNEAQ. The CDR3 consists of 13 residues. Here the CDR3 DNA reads TGTGCCAGCAGCGGGGAAGCGGGAACTGAAGCTTTCTTT. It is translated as CASSGEAGTEAFF.

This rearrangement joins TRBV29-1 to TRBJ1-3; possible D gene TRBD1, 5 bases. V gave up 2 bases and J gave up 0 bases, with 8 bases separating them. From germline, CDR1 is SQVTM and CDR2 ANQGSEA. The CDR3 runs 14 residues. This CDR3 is CSVETGYSGNTIYF. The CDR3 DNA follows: TGCAGCGTTGAAACAGGCTACTCTGGAAACACCATATATTTT.

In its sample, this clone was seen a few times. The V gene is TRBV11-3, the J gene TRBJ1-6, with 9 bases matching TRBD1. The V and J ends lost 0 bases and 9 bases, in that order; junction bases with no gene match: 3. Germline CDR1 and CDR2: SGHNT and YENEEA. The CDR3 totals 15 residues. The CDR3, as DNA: TGTGCCAGCAGCTTAGAGGGGACAGGGCTTTCACCCCTCCACTTT. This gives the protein CASSLEGTGLSPLHF.

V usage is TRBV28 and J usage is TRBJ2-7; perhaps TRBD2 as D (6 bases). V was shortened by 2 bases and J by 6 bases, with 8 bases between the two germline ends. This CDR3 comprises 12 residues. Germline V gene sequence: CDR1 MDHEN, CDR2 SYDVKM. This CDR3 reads CASSLLGGEQYF. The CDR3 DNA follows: TGTGCCAGCAGTTTACTCGGGGGCGAGCAGTACTTC.

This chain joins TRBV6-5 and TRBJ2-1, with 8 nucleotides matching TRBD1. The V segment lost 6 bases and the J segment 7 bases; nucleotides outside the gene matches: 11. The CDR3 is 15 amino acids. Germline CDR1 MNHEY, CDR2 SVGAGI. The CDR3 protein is CASSRQGPLRNEQFF. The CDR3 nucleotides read TGTGCCAGCAGCCGACAGGGGCCCTTGAGGAATGAGCAGTTCTTC.